The clone carrying this TCR beta chain was recorded many times. Its antigen is not known. CDR1 is MDHEN, CDR2 SYDVKM, per germline. Trimming took 6 bases from V and 1 from J, leaving 10 bases between them. The CDR3 contains 13 residues. Amplified TCR beta CDR3 regions came from RNA transcripts. The HTBI set primed first-round TCR CDR3 RT-PCR. Using its own MiXCR run on the multiplex PCR reads, TCRdb lists one record per CDR3 protein. The sample holds about 400,000 distinct CDR3 sequences, roughly 14% seen once. Out of approximately 10 ml of fresh peripheral blood came the PBMCs. The data are from a study of T cells in Graves' hyperthyroidism and ophthalmopathy. Study-level information: Peripheral blood sampling occurred at initial diagnosis, before any treatment. Whole-study findings and limits: Most thyroid clonotypes expanded above 0.001 were also detected in blood.

This sequence was found in a young woman with Graves' hyperthyroidism. Sequenced: blood. The chain recombines TRBV28 with TRBJ2-7; D gene ambiguous. The CDR3 coding sequence is TGTGCCAGCAGGGCAGACGGTTCCTACGAGCAGTACTTC. This translates into CASRADGSYEQYF.